These 21 T cell receptor beta chains were sequenced from one sample in a study of regulatory T cells in long-lasting Graves disease. Stated time point: newly diagnosed GD, antithyroid drugs for less than 3 months. From RNA extracted from PBMCs, the TCR library was made. Through Arm-PCR of CDR3 regions and iRepertoire HTBI primers, TCR beta libraries were built. MiXCR, applied by TCRdb to the multiplex PCR reads, yields one record per CDR3 protein. Here the sample spans some 240,000 distinct CDR3 sequences, less than 20% being singletons. These records were also assigned to another study, of T cells in Graves' hyperthyroidism and ophthalmopathy.

Sequencing was performed on peripheral blood mononuclear cells (PBMCs), taken at new diagnosis, from a patient treated with antithyroid drugs. These receptors originate from a woman aged 25 to 39 with Graves disease.

This clonotype appeared a few times. This rearrangement joins TRBV6-5 to TRBJ1-1; D ambiguous. V was pared by 0 bases and J by 10 bases, with 9 bases between. Germline CDR1 reads MNHEY; CDR2 reads SVGAGI. The CDR3 totals 12 residues. As DNA, the CDR3 is TGTGCCAGCAGTTACTCGAAAGAAGGAGCTTTCTTT. It translates to CASSYSKEGAFF.

In its sample, this clonotype was seen many times. CDR3 protein: CASSDLGLFF. The CDR3 DNA follows: TGTGCCAGCAGTGACTTGGGGTTGTTCTTC. The V and J genes are TRBV2 and TRBJ2-1; D unclear. Trimming left V 3 bases short and J 15 bases short, with 9 bases between. The germline gives CDR1 SNHLY, CDR2 FYNNEI. This CDR3 is built from 10 residues.

This clonotype was picked up a small number of times. This chain connects TRBV20-1 to TRBJ2-3; 9 positions agree with TRBD2. The V and J ends lost 6 bases and 4 bases, in that order; junction bases with no gene match: 14. CDR1 and CDR2 (germline): DFQATT, SNEGSKA (reference sequence). The CDR3 spans 16 residues. CDR3 DNA: TGCAGTGCCACGCATCTTATAGCGGGAGTACCAGATACGCAGTATTTT. The encoded protein is CSATHLIAGVPDTQYF.

The sample holds many counts of this clonotype. J is TRBJ2-2 and V is TRBV6-1; D unresolved. The CDR3 covers 13 residues. Trimming stripped 3 bases from V and 3 bases from J, with 5 bases between. Germline-derived CDR1 and CDR2 are MNHNS and SASEGT. This chain's CDR3 is CASSDGDTGELFF. The CDR3 DNA reads TGTGCCAGCAGTGATGGGGACACCGGGGAGCTGTTTTTT.

Ten or more counts support this clonotype. The rearrangement joins TRBV30 to TRBJ1-2, with D possibly being TRBD1 (5 bases). The germline gives CDR1 GTSNPN, CDR2 SVGIG (reference sequence). V was pared by 6 bases and J by 4 bases, with 12 bases between. The CDR3 loop spans 12 amino acids. CDR3 loop: CACDPDTYGYTF. As DNA, the CDR3 is TGTGCCTGCGACCCGGACACCTATGGCTACACCTTC.

The chain employs TRBV27 and TRBJ2-3; 9 nucleotides match TRBD1. V was pared by 2 bases and J by 4 bases, with 7 bases of the junction left unmatched. Germline V gives CDR1 MNHEY, CDR2 SMNVEV (reference sequence). The CDR3 has 16 amino acids. The CDR3: CASSLHRTGAADTQYF. As DNA, the CDR3 is TGTGCCAGCAGTTTACATAGGACAGGGGCAGCAGATACGCAGTATTTT.

A remark on this clonotype: A read error is possible here, since a much larger clone lies one base away. The conserved phenylalanine or tryptophan normally closing the CDR3 is absent here, so this likely arose from a read error. V usage is TRBV6-2 or TRBV6-3 and J usage is TRBJ2-7; D remains unclear. The CDR3 sequence is 12 residues long. V was cut by 2 bases and J by 2 bases, with 4 bases left in between. Per the germline V gene, CDR1 is MNHEY and CDR2 is SVGEGT. DNA of the CDR3: TGTGCCAGCAGTTACGATCCCTACGAGCAGTACTCC. Protein product: CASSYDPYEQYS.

This clonotype was seen repeatedly, ten times or more. This may be a read error: a much more frequent sequence differs by one nucleotide. The chain carries TRBV30 and TRBJ1-3; no definite D call. CDR1 is GTSNPN and CDR2 is SVGIG in the germline V gene (reference sequence). This CDR3 has 14 amino acids. This chain's CDR3 is CAWIASYSGNTIDF. The DNA of the CDR3 is TGTGCCTGGATTGCCAGTTACTCTGGAAACACCATAGATTTT.

In its sample, this clonotype was seen many times. The chain links TRBV28 to TRBJ1-5; 7 bases are shared with TRBD1. This CDR3 region has 17 residues. Germline V gene data show CDR1 as MDHEN and CDR2 as SYDVKM. Unmatched junction bases numbered 14, after V lost 4 bases and J lost 5 bases. The CDR3 nucleotides are TGTGCCAGCAGTTCCCCCAGGGGGTCCCAAACATATCAGCCCCAGCATTTT. Translated, it gives CASSSPRGSQTYQPQHF.

This clonotype was found many times. The chain couples TRBV9 to TRBJ2-7, with D tentatively TRBD2 (6 bases). CDR3 length: 13 residues. The germline CDR1 and CDR2 sequences are SGDLS and YYNGEE. V gave up 3 bases and J gave up 6 bases, with 13 bases separating them. The CDR3 loop is CASSALDYSEQYF. CDR3 nucleotides: TGTGCCAGCAGCGCCCTGGACTACTCCGAGCAGTACTTC.

This clonotype was observed many times. The chain couples TRBV28 to TRBJ1-1; D not resolved. The germline V and J ends were trimmed by 6 bases and 12 bases, with 11 bases remaining between them. Per the germline V gene, CDR1 is MDHEN and CDR2 is SYDVKM. The CDR3 extends over 10 amino acids. The CDR3 here is CASSLGQTFF. The CDR3 bases are TGTGCCAGCAGCCTGGGCCAAACTTTCTTT.

This clonotype was seen repeatedly, ten times or more. V is TRBV19 and J is TRBJ1-3, with D hard to call. From germline, CDR1 is LNHDA and CDR2 SQIVND (reference sequence). The V end was cut by 3 bases, the J end by 0 bases, with 9 bases between. The CDR3 sequence is 15 residues long. CDR3 nucleotide sequence: TGTGCCAGTAGTATTGAGGGAAACTCTGGAAACACCATATATTTT. Translating gives CASSIEGNSGNTIYF.

Of note for this clonotype: The CDR3 does not close with the conserved phenylalanine or tryptophan, likely indicating a read error. The DNA is omitted, as the CDR3 cannot be located on it reliably, and the CDR3 follows TCRdb's listing. The chain links TRBV28 to TRBJ2-6; the DNA was not used to check the table's D call, TRBD1. Germline V gene lookup returns CDR1 MDHEN and CDR2 SYDVKM. The CDR3 is 17 residues long, ends included. The CDR3 sequence is CAIPTGQTSSGANVPTL.

Ten or more counts support this clonotype. The chain recombines TRBV19 with TRBJ2-4, with TRBD2 matching 7 bases. Per germline, CDR1 LNHDA and CDR2 SQIVND (reference sequence). The CDR3 extends over 15 amino acids. The V gene end was trimmed by 2 bases and the J gene end by 3 bases; junction bases not matched to a gene: 4. This CDR3 is CASSIRWGGKNIQYF. The CDR3 bases are TGTGCCAGTAGTATACGCTGGGGGGGCAAAAACATTCAGTACTTC.

A note on this clonotype: A far larger clone is a single base away, which makes a read error likely. The V call is TRBV6-2 or TRBV6-3, the J call TRBJ1-2; TRBD1 matches 9 bases. Germline V CDR1 and CDR2: MNHEY, SVGEGT. Losses at the gene ends were 5 bases for V and 8 bases for J; bases not matched to a gene: 12. The CDR3 has 15 amino acids. CDR3 bases: TGTGCCAGCAGTCCTAGCCGACAGGGGGTGCGAGGCTACACCTTC. Amino acids: CASSPSRQGVRGYTF.

This clonotype appeared many times. The rearrangement uses TRBV11-2 and TRBJ2-4; D gene ambiguous. V lost 1 base and J 10 bases, leaving 5 bases between the germline ends. The CDR3 sequence is 11 residues long. CDR1 is SGHAT and CDR2 is FQNNGV in the germline V gene. The CDR3 loop reads CASSLAEIQYF. The CDR3 DNA sequence: TGTGCCAGCAGCTTAGCCGAGATTCAGTACTTC.

This chain joins TRBV25-1 and TRBJ2-1; D unresolved. The CDR3 has 12 residues. Germline CDR1 reads MGHDK; CDR2 reads SYGVNS. Trimming cost V 4 bases and J 4 bases, with 5 bases left between them. The CDR3 loop is CASSGEYNEQFF. CDR3 DNA sequence: TGTGCCAGCAGTGGAGAGTACAATGAGCAGTTCTTC. Based on the CDR3 plus reference TRBV25-1 and TRBJ2-1, the full variable domain is EADIYQTPRYLVIGTGKKITLECSQTMGHDKMYWYQQDPGMELHLIHYSYGVNSTEKGDLSSESTVSRIRTEHFPLTLESARPSHTSQYLCASSGEYNEQFFGPGTRLTVL.

Ten or more counts support this clonotype. CDR3 sequence: CASSPYPDIKRELFF. As DNA, the CDR3 is TGTGCCAGCTCACCATACCCGGACATCAAACGGGAGCTGTTTTTT. The V and J genes are TRBV18 and TRBJ2-2, with a tentative D call TRBD1 (5 bases). Trimming removed 2 bases from V and 9 bases from J, with 16 bases in between. CDR1 is KGHSH and CDR2 is LQKENI in the germline V gene. CDR3 length: 15 residues.

This clonotype was counted many times. The CDR3 loop is CASRGPVNTGELFF. DNA of the CDR3: TGTGCCAGCAGGGGTCCAGTGAACACCGGGGAGCTGTTTTTT. This chain connects TRBV2 to TRBJ2-2; D gene uncertain. The CDR3 totals 14 residues. Germline loops: CDR1 SNHLY, CDR2 FYNNEI. Trimming removed 6 bases from V and 1 base from J, with 9 bases in between.

Ten or more counts support this clonotype. The rearrangement joins TRBV7-6 to TRBJ1-2, with a possible D match to TRBD1 (5 bases). The CDR3 spans 14 residues. V lost 5 bases and J lost 4, with 14 bases in between. The germline V gene has CDR1 SGHVS and CDR2 FNYEAQ. Written as DNA, the CDR3 is TGTGCCAGCAGCCAGGGCTCGGGGGGCTATGGCTACACCTTC. Translated, it gives CASSQGSGGYGYTF.

This clonotype appeared a few times. The chain links TRBV20-1 to TRBJ2-7; 9 bases match TRBD1. Germline CDR1 reads DFQATT; CDR2 reads SNEGSKA (reference sequence). This CDR3 comprises 15 residues. V lost 3 bases and J lost 4; bases outside the gene matches: 10. The CDR3, as DNA: TGCAGTGCTAGGCGACGGCCGGGACAGGGTTACGAGCAGTACTTC. Translated, it gives CSARRRPGQGYEQYF.